This entry concerns a single TCR beta chain. Its antigen is undetermined. V lost 11 bases to trimming and J lost 3 bases, with 19 bases between them. The CDR3 sequence is 14 residues long. CDR1 and CDR2 (germline): LNHDA, SQIVND (reference sequence). Sequencing used immunoSEQ multiplex PCR; TCRdb keeps in-frame clones, though not all of them. Seen here are some 150,000 clones, approximately 89% observed once, and the top ten hold 5%. The data stem from a study of T cell responses to AZD1222 COVID-19 vaccine. Study-wide results and limits: Repertoire sampling was restricted to post-peak T cell response timepoints. Spike was spanned by vaccine-associated CD4 TCRs, which were dominant at 160-218 and 743-854.

The chain links TRBV19 to TRBJ1-2; D is possibly TRBD1 (5 bases). Sample: peripheral blood, taken on day 0 of AZD1222 vaccination. This clonotype originated in an adult in good health. The CDR3 sequence: CARGGEVADYGYTF. The CDR3 nucleotides read TGTGCCCGGGGCGGGGAAGTGGCGGACTATGGCTACACCTTC.